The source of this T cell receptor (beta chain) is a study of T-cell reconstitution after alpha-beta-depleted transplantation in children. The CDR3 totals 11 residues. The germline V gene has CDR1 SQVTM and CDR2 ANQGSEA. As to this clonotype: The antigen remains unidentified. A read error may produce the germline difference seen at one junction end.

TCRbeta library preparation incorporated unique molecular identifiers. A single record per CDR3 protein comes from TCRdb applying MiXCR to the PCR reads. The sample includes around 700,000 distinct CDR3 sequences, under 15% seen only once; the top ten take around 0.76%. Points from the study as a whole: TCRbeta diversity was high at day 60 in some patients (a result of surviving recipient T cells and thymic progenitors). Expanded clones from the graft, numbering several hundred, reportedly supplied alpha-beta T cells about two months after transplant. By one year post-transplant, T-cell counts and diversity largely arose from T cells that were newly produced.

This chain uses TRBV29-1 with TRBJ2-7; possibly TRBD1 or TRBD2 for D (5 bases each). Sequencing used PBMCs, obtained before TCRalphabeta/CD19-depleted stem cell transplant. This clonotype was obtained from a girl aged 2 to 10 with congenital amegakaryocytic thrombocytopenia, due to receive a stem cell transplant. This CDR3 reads CSVEVRGEQYF. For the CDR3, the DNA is TGCAGCGTCGAAGTGAGGGGCGAGCAGTACTTC.